The source of this T cell receptor (beta chain) is a study of T-cell memory formation after mild COVID-19 (dated by TCRdb to about 2021). Broadly, across the study: TCR sequence clusters from the two donors were largely donor specific. T-cell clones expanding and contracting after mild COVID-19 in two donors were tracked by longitudinal TCRalpha and TCRbeta repertoire sequencing. Two young, previously healthy adult volunteers, one female and one male, were included in the cohort. The research as a whole found: Balanced CD4/CD8 phenotypes were observed for clones contracting from day 15 to 85, whereas a bias towards CD4+ was observed for a second wave of clones expanding from day 15 to 37. Contracting CD4+ clones appeared mostly in the CM and EM memory subsets, whereas CD8+ clones were enriched in EMRA. Some responding clones were detected in pre-infection memory, which suggested that pre-existing cross-reactive memory T cells had joined the SARS-CoV-2 response. The second-wave clones that peaked on day 37 were not confirmed to be SARS-CoV-2 specific. Only a couple of mild cases were covered in the study, and larger cohorts including severe cases with pre-infection samples were considered necessary.

Relative to germline, V is 0 bases shorter and J is 3 bases shorter, with 7 bases between their ends. The germline V gene supplies CDR1 SGHRS and CDR2 YFSETQ. The CDR3 starts with the cysteine, ends with the phenylalanine, and has 13 residues. Only the CDR3 region is kept as DNA, spanning 39 bases read in frame from base 1. Of note for this clonotype: No cognate antigen has been identified for it. Qualities for individual bases were not recorded, and no much larger clone is one base off.

Sequencer: Illumina NovaSeq 6000. TCRalpha and TCRbeta cDNA libraries were constructed by 5'RACE with constant-segment primers, with sample barcodes and unique molecular identifiers being introduced. Trizol reagent was used to extract RNA from every sample. Amplification of the libraries took two PCR steps, and the second step added a second sample barcode plus Illumina TruSeq adapters. The libraries were sequenced on an Illumina NovaSeq using 2 x 150 bp paired-end reads. As for how the authors treated the data: The reads were demultiplexed and collapsed into UMI-guided consensus sequences using migec v1.2.7. With mixcr v2.1.11, UMI consensuses were aligned to TRA and TRB V and J templates and assembled into clonotypes. Clonotypes were classified as expanded or contracted when called significant by both edgeR and NoisET, with noise models trained on biological replicates. edgeR calls used a false discovery rate-adjusted p below 0.01 and a log2 fold-change threshold of 1. As an exploratory analysis of dynamics, PCA with hierarchical clustering was applied to max-normalized trajectories of the 1000 most abundant clonotypes. Separately sequenced CD4+ and CD8+ repertoires were used to assign the CD4 or CD8 phenotype of responding clones. TCRdb ran its own pipeline on the public reads, namely fastp trimming at Q25 and MiXCR clone calling, and kept in-frame beta chains. Rows matching on CDR3 protein sequence are summarized as one entry with the most common DNA and genes. None of the V and J calls come from the authors' own analysis; TCRdb made them. This sample holds 180,000 or so distinct CDR3 sequences; under 14% were observed only once. The ten biggest clones cover roughly 3.8% of the sample.

Ficoll-Paque density gradient centrifugation was the method used to isolate PBMCs. Material: PBMCs or a T cell subset sorted from them (not recorded which). The source of this sequence is a man between 18 and 35 years old who had mild COVID-19 (a few samples of this study predate the infection). The sample titles of this study are shuffled in the database, so cell type and time point are left out; the donor was told from shared clones. Recombination linked TRBV5-1 to TRBJ2-7; no D gene can be assigned with confidence. The CDR3 region reads CASSLEQSYEQYF. The nucleotides read TGCGCCAGCAGCTTGGAGCAGAGCTACGAGCAGTACTTC.